This T cell receptor (beta chain) was sequenced during a study of T-cell reconstitution after alpha-beta-depleted transplantation in children. Unique molecular identifiers were built into the TCRbeta library. TCRdb recomputed calls from the PCR reads with MiXCR, one row per CDR3 protein. The table lists a few hundred thousand distinct CDR3 sequences, around 9.6% of them singletons, with approximately 6.2% in the top ten. In its sample, this clonotype was seen a few times. The V end was cut by 1 base, the J end by 5 bases, with 11 bases between. The CDR3 totals 14 residues. Germline-derived CDR1 and CDR2 are LGHDT and YNNKEL (reference sequence).

This clonotype originated in a human donor who donated a stem cell graft to a child with acute lymphoblastic leukemia. The chain recombines TRBV3-1 with TRBJ2-5; perhaps TRBD2 as D (6 bases). The source material was PBMCs from the stem cell graft donor, sampled from the stem cell graft. CDR3 sequence (DNA): TGTGCCAGCAGCCAAGTGGGGGGTCAGGAGACCCAGTACTTC. This gives the protein CASSQVGGQETQYF.